These 5 T cell receptor beta chains came from one sample sequenced in a study of T cell repertoires in cytomegalovirus infection. TCRdb reanalysed the reads using MiXCR and keeps one entry per CDR3 protein. This sample carries some 700,000 distinct CDR3 sequences, about a third of them seen once, and the ten largest clones take more than 2.5%. The specimen sequenced was PBMCs. These receptors were obtained from a human donor in good health (CMV status not recorded). Some clones in this sample may be carry-over from other donors' samples.

The CDR3 loop is CSTPGQANTEAFF. The CDR3 bases are TGCAGCACCCCGGGACAGGCGAACACTGAAGCTTTCTTT. The V and J genes are TRBV29-1 and TRBJ1-1; 8 nucleotides align to TRBD1. J gave up 1 base and V 8 bases, and 6 bases lay outside the gene matches. CDR1 and CDR2 from the germline V gene are SQVTM and ANQGSEA. The CDR3 covers 13 residues.

This clonotype was counted a few times. The chain employs TRBV5-1 and TRBJ2-5, with 8 bases fitting TRBD2. The CDR3 runs to 14 residues. V was pared by 5 bases and J by 5 bases, with 8 bases of the junction left unmatched. CDR1 is SGHRS and CDR2 is YFSETQ in the germline V gene. CDR3 sequence reads: CASRSGLAGETQYF. The CDR3 coding sequence is TGCGCCAGCAGATCCGGACTAGCTGGGGAGACCCAGTACTTC.

V gene TRBV6-1 combines with J gene TRBJ2-7; TRBD2 matches at 12 bases. The CDR3 is 16 amino acids. The V gene's germline CDR1 is MNHNS and CDR2 SASEGT. V lost 4 bases and J lost 3; bases outside the gene matches: 7. Here the CDR3 DNA reads TGTGCCAGCAGTGGTCTAGCGGGAGGGTCTTACTACGAGCAGTACTTC. This sequence encodes CASSGLAGGSYYEQYF.

This clonotype was seen more than once but under ten times. This rearrangement joins TRBV7-2 to TRBJ1-1; D is unresolved. V lost 1 base and J 4 bases, leaving 19 bases between the germline ends. The CDR3 covers 17 residues. Germline V lookup: CDR1 SGHTA, CDR2 FQGNSA. The CDR3 is CASSLENRRTWGTEAFF. Written as DNA, the CDR3 is TGTGCCAGCAGCTTAGAGAATAGAAGGACCTGGGGCACTGAAGCTTTCTTT.

Note on this clonotype: The junction shows a germline mismatch at one end, possibly a read error. This chain links TRBV28 with TRBJ1-2; D is unresolved. CDR3 length equals 12 residues. Germline lookup yields CDR1 MDHEN and CDR2 SYDVKM. The CDR3 sequence is CAGSAANYGYTF. DNA of the CDR3: TGTGCCGGCAGTGCAGCTAACTATGGCTACACCTTC.